This T cell receptor beta chain was captured by sequencing in a study of cytomegalovirus exposure and HLA in healthy donors. Points from the study as a whole: Using the classifier, cytomegalovirus status was reportedly diagnosed with high specificity and sensitivity. A later analysis, which compared TCR beta chains of equal frequency, found the HLA-associated ones more clonally expanded. Roughly even sequencing depth across donors was the assumption behind the presence/absence analyses.

Vbeta (60) and Jbeta (13) primers were used in the PCR. Sequenced by immunoSEQ multiplex PCR; TCRdb stores in-frame clones only, minus some. Of about 180,000 clones listed, 76% are singletons. Sampled while nominally healthy, donors likely had unrecorded immune exposures. In its sample, this clone was seen a few times. No antigen is known for it. Specimen: PBMCs. This sequence was found in a man aged 18 to 29 in good health and CMV-seronegative.

This CDR3 reads CASSEETGALNSPLHF. The CDR3 nucleotides read TGTGCCAGCAGTGAAGAGACAGGGGCCCTCAATTCACCCCTCCACTTT. The rearrangement joins TRBV6-1 to TRBJ1-6, with 8 bases lining up with TRBD1. The CDR3 extends over 16 amino acids. V trimming: 1 base; J trimming: 7 bases; junction bases outside the gene matches: 6. Germline V lookup: CDR1 MNHNS, CDR2 SASEGT.